A selection of T cell receptor beta chains follows, all from one sample in a study of shared clonotypes between healthy human individuals. TCRdb's copy holds only in-frame clones and misses some; the assay was immunoSEQ multiplex PCR. The repertoire consists of 2,100,000 or so clones, with nearly 97% occurring once and the leading ten covering approximately 0.13%. The specimen sequenced was naive CD4+ T cells sorted from blood. Receptor source: a man aged 18-30 years in good health. The CDR3 runs from the conserved cysteine through the conserved F or W. The D gene is left open where the match is weak. Clone size, where shown, is once, few, many, or a class for clones that have expanded.

TRBJ2-5	TRBD2	TRBV4-3	NA	CASSQSVFLGLAGTEETQYF	TGCGCCAGCAGCCAATCTGTCTTCCTGGGACTAGCGGGAACCGAAGAGACCCAGTACTTC
TRBJ2-1	NA	TRBV27	NA	CASQLGLANNEQFF	TGTGCCAGCCAGTTGGGGCTAGCGAACAATGAGCAGTTCTTC
TRBJ2-7	NA	TRBV11-3	NA	CASSPGTSGSYEQYF	TGTGCCAGCAGCCCAGGGACCAGCGGCTCCTACGAGCAGTACTTC
TRBJ2-7	NA	TRBV7-2	once	CASSSRGEGSYEQYF	TGTGCCAGCAGCTCCCGGGGTGAGGGCTCCTACGAGCAGTACTTC
TRBJ1-5	NA	TRBV2	NA	CASRQDRSNQPQHF	TGTGCCAGCAGACAAGACAGAAGCAATCAGCCCCAGCATTTT
TRBJ2-2	TRBD2	TRBV2	NA	CASILAGNTGELFF	TGTGCCAGCATACTAGCGGGGAACACCGGGGAGCTGTTTTTT
TRBJ1-2	NA	TRBV18	NA	CASSPATGNVGGYTF	TGTGCCAGCTCACCAGCAACCGGGAATGTGGGCGGCTACACCTTC
TRBJ1-5	NA	TRBV30	NA	CAWSPTGGSQPQHF	TGTGCCTGGAGTCCTACGGGGGGCTCTCAGCCCCAGCATTTT
TRBJ2-2	TRBD2	TRBV19	NA	CASSILQAGRTGELFF	TGTGCCAGTAGTATATTGCAGGCCGGGAGGACCGGGGAGCTGTTTTTT
TRBJ1-5	NA	TRBV9	once	CASSVGFSNQPQHF	TGTGCCAGCAGCGTAGGGTTTAGCAATCAGCCCCAGCATTTT
TRBJ1-6	NA	TRBV10-2	NA	CASRHPVAGDNSPLHF	TGCGCCAGCAGGCATCCCGTGGCAGGAGATAATTCACCCCTCCACTTT
TRBJ2-1	NA	TRBV7-2	NA	CASSLEWRGDEQFF	TGTGCCAGCAGCTTAGAATGGAGGGGGGATGAGCAGTTCTTC
TRBJ2-3	TRBD2	TRBV7-2	NA	CASSLSGGASDTQYF	TGTGCCAGCAGCTTGAGCGGGGGGGCGTCAGATACGCAGTATTTT
TRBJ2-3	NA	TRBV29-1	NA	CSVDSGSSTDTQYF	TGCAGCGTTGATAGTGGGTCTAGCACAGATACGCAGTATTTT
TRBJ2-7	TRBD1	TRBV18	NA	CASSPGQAAYEQYF	TGTGCCAGCTCACCAGGACAGGCGGCCTACGAGCAGTACTTC
TRBJ2-7	TRBD1	TRBV2	NA	CASSVDRGYYEQYF	TGTGCCAGCAGTGTTGACAGGGGGTATTACGAGCAGTACTTC
TRBJ1-4	TRBD1	TRBV10-3	NA	CATEQGPGEKLFF	TGTGCCACAGAACAGGGGCCAGGGGAAAAACTGTTTTTT
TRBJ2-7	TRBD1	TRBV5-1	NA	CASSLRQGDTYEQYF	TGCGCCAGCAGCTTGAGGCAGGGGGACACGTACGAGCAGTACTTC
TRBJ1-2	TRBD1	TRBV5-1	NA	CASSPGQANNYGYTF	TGCGCCAGCAGCCCGGGACAGGCGAATAACTATGGCTACACCTTC
TRBJ1-3	NA	TRBV18	NA	CASSPDMSGNTIYF	TGTGCCAGCTCACCCGACATGAGCGGGAACACCATATATTTT
TRBJ2-5	NA	TRBV9	NA	CASSTGNKPQETQYF	TGTGCCAGCAGTACCGGAAATAAACCCCAAGAGACCCAGTACTTC
TRBJ2-5	NA	TRBV18	NA	CASSTQGSTQETQYF	TGTGCCAGCTCAACTCAGGGGAGTACGCAAGAGACCCAGTACTTC
TRBJ2-2	NA	TRBV10-3	NA	CAISGRERNTGELFF	TGTGCCATCAGCGGTCGAGAACGCAACACCGGGGAGCTGTTTTTT
TRBJ1-2	NA	TRBV9	NA	CASTELRVGANYGYTF	TGTGCCAGCACAGAGCTTCGGGTTGGCGCTAACTATGGCTACACCTTC
TRBJ1-6	TRBD1	TRBV15	NA	CATSRSTGVKNSPLHF	TGTGCCACCAGCAGATCGACAGGGGTAAAAAATTCACCCCTCCACTTT
TRBJ2-1	TRBD1	TRBV6-6	NA	CASRRQGTEQFF	TGTGCCAGCAGAAGACAGGGTACTGAGCAGTTCTTC
TRBJ2-1	TRBD1	TRBV5-1	NA	CASSKLTGIGSYNEQFF	TGCGCCAGCAGCAAATTGACAGGGATAGGCTCCTACAATGAGCAGTTCTTC
TRBJ1-6	TRBD1	TRBV7-3	NA	CASSLTTGGKSPLHF	TGTGCCAGCAGCCTCACGACAGGGGGCAAATCACCCCTCCACTTT
TRBJ2-1	NA	TRBV7-9	NA	CASSLGGFNEQFF	TGTGCCAGCAGCTTAGGAGGCTTCAATGAGCAGTTCTTC
TRBJ2-7	NA	TRBV7-9	NA	CASSSGWGTYEQYF	TGTGCCAGCAGCTCTGGGTGGGGAACCTACGAGCAGTACTTC
TRBJ2-7	NA	TRBV10-3	NA	CAISAANYEQYF	TGTGCCATCAGTGCGGCGAACTACGAGCAGTACTTC
TRBJ2-1	NA	TRBV7-2	NA	CASSLVSGSSYNEQFF	TGTGCCAGCAGCTTAGTTTCAGGGAGCTCCTACAATGAGCAGTTCTTC
TRBJ2-4	TRBD2	TRBV7-9	NA	CASSPSGIAKNIQYF	TGTGCCAGCAGCCCTAGCGGGATAGCCAAAAACATTCAGTACTTC
TRBJ2-2	NA	TRBV30	NA	CAWTTGGTANTGELFF	TGTGCCTGGACCACTGGCGGGACAGCGAACACCGGGGAGCTGTTTTTT
TRBJ2-7	NA	TRBV30	NA	CACNTGTRTYEQYF	TGTGCCTGCAACACGGGGACAAGGACCTACGAGCAGTACTTC
TRBJ2-1	NA	TRBV7-3	NA	CASSLYTDNEQFF	TGTGCCAGCAGCTTATACACCGACAATGAGCAGTTCTTC
TRBJ2-7	TRBD1	TRBV30	NA	CAWSVSGQAYEQYF	TGTGCCTGGAGTGTATCAGGACAGGCATACGAGCAGTACTTC
TRBJ1-1	NA	TRBV6-1	NA	CASRQGFSTEAFF	TGTGCCAGCAGGCAGGGATTTAGCACTGAAGCTTTCTTT
TRBJ2-7	NA	TRBV18	NA	CASSPPRVNEQYF	TGTGCCAGCTCACCACCAAGGGTCAACGAGCAGTACTTC